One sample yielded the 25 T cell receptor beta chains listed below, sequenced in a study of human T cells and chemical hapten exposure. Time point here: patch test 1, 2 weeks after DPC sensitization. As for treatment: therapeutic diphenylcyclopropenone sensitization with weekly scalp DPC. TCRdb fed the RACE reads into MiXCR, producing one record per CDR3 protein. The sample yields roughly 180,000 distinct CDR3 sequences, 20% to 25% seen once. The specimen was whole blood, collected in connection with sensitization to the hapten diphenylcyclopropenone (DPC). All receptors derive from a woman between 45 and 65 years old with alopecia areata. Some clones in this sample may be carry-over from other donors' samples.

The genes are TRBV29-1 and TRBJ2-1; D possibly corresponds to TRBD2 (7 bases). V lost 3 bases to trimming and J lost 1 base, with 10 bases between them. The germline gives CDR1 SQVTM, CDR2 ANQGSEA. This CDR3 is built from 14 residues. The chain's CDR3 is CSVERGGSYNEQFF. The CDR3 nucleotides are TGCAGCGTTGAGAGGGGGGGGTCCTACAATGAGCAGTTCTTC.

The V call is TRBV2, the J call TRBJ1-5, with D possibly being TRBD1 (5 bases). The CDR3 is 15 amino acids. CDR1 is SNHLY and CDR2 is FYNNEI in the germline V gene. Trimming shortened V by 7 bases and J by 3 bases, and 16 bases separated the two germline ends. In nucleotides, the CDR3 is TGTGCCAGCACTTGGGGGAGACAAGTCAATCAGCCCCAGCATTTT. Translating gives CASTWGRQVNQPQHF.

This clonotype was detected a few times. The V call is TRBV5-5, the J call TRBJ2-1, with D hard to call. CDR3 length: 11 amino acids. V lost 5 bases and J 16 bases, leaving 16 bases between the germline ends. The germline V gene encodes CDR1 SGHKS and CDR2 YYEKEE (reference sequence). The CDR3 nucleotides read TGTGCCAGCAGATTCACCTCGGTTCTTTTCTTC. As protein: CASRFTSVLFF.

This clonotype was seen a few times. The CDR3 DNA reads as TGTGCCAGCAGCTTTTTCGGTCTAGCGGGCTTTTACAATGAGCAGTTCTTC. It translates to CASSFFGLAGFYNEQFF. This chain connects TRBV7-9 to TRBJ2-1; TRBD2 aligns across 8 bases. The junction had 11 bases not matched to a gene; V was cut back by 3 bases and J by 4 bases. The CDR3 length is 17 residues. Germline values: CDR1 SEHNR, CDR2 FQNEAQ (reference sequence).

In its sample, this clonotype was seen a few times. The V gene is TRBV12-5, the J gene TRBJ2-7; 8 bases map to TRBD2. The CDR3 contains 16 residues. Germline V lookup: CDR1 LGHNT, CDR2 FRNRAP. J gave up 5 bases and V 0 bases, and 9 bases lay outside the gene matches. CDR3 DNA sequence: TGTGCTAGTGGTTTGGTAAGGGTAGCGGGATGTAACGAGCAGTACTTC. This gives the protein CASGLVRVAGCNEQYF.

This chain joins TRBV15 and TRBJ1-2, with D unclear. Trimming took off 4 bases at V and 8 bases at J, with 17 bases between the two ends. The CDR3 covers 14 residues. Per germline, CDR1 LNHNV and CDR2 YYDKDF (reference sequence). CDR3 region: CATSTGFGPSGYTF. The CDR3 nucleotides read TGTGCCACCAGCACCGGATTCGGGCCATCAGGCTACACCTTC.

CDR3 amino acids: CASSASGTDYGYTF. CDR3 in DNA: TGCGCCAGCAGCGCGTCCGGGACAGACTATGGCTACACCTTC. V is TRBV5-1 and J is TRBJ1-2, with 7 bases aligning to TRBD1. The CDR3 is 14 residues long. Germline assignment: CDR1 SGHRS and CDR2 YFSETQ. The J segment lost 3 bases and the V segment lost 4 bases, leaving 6 bases of the junction unmatched.

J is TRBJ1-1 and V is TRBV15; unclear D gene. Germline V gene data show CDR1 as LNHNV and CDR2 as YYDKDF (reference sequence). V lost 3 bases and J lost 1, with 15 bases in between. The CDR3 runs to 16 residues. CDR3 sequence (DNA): TGTGCCACCAGCAGCGGACTGACGACGGGGAACACTGAAGCTTTCTTT. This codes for CATSSGLTTGNTEAFF.

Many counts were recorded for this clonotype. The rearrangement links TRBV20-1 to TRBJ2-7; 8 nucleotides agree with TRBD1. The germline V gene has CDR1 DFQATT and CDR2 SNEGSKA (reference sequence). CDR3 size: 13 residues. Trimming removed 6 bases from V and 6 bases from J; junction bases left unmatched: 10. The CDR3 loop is CSAEQGVGGEQYF. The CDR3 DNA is TGCAGTGCAGAACAGGGGGTCGGTGGCGAGCAGTACTTC.

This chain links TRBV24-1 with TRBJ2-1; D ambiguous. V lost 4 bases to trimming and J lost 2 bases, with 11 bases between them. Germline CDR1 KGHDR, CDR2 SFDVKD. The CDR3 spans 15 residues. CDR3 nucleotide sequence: TGTGCCACCAGTGAAGCCTTAGACCCCTACAATGAGCAGTTCTTC. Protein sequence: CATSEALDPYNEQFF.

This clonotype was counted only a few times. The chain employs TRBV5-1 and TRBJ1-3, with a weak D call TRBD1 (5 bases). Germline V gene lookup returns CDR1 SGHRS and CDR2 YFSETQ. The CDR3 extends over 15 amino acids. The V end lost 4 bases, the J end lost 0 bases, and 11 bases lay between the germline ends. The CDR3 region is CASSATGSSGNTIYF. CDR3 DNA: TGCGCCAGCAGCGCCACAGGTAGCTCTGGAAACACCATATATTTT.

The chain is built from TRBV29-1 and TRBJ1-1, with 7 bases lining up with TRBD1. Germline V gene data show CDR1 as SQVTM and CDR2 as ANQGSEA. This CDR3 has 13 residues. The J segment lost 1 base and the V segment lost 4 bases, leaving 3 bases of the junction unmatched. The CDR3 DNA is TGCAGCGTTGTGGGGACAGCGAACACTGAAGCTTTCTTT. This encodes CSVVGTANTEAFF.

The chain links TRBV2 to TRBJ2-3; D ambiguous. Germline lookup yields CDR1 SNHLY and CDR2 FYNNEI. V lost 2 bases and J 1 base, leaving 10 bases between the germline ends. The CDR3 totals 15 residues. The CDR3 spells CASSERKYGTDTQYF. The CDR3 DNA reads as TGTGCCAGCAGTGAAAGGAAGTATGGCACAGATACGCAGTATTTT.

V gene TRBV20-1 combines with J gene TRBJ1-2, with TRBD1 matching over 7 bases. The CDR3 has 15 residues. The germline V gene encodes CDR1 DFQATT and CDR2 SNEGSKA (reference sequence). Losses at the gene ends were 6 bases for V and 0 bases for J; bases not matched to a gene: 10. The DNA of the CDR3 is TGCAGTGCGCCGGACAGGATGCAGACTAACTATGGCTACACCTTC. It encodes CSAPDRMQTNYGYTF.

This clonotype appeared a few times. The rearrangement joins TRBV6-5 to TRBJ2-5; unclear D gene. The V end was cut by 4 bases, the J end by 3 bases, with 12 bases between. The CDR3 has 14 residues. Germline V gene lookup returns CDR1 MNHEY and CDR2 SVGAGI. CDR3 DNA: TGTGCCAGCAGTTTCCTAGGGATAGAAGAGACCCAGTACTTC. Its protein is CASSFLGIEETQYF.

DNA for the CDR3: TGCAGCGTTGAAGATAGGAGGGACAGCTATGGCTACACCTTC. Its protein is CSVEDRRDSYGYTF. The genes are TRBV29-1 and TRBJ1-2, with TRBD1 matching 7 bases. Germline CDR1 SQVTM, CDR2 ANQGSEA. V shed 0 bases, J shed 4 bases, and the junction held 5 bases outside the gene matches. This CDR3 comprises 14 residues.

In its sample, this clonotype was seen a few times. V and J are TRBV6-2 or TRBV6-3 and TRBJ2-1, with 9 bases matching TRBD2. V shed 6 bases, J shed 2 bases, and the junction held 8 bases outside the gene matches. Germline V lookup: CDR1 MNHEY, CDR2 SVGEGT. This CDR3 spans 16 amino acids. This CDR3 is CASRGGASGTYNEQFF. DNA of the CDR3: TGTGCCAGCAGGGGGGGCGCTAGCGGGACCTACAATGAGCAGTTCTTC.

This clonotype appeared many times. The CDR3, as DNA: TGCAGTGTAAGGAATAGCGGGATCCCCTACGAGCAGTACTTC. It codes for CSVRNSGIPYEQYF. The genes are TRBV20-1 and TRBJ2-7; 8 bases are shared with TRBD2. The CDR3 runs to 14 residues. CDR1 is DFQATT and CDR2 is SNEGSKA in the germline V gene (reference sequence). Losses at the gene ends were 7 bases for V and 2 bases for J; bases not matched to a gene: 10.

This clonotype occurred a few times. CDR3 bases: TGTGCCAGCAGCTTAAACGGGATGACCTACAATGAGCAGTTCTTC. Translating it yields CASSLNGMTYNEQFF. The rearrangement links TRBV7-3 to TRBJ2-1; possible D gene TRBD2, 5 bases. Trimming removed 1 base from V and 2 bases from J, with 9 bases in between. The germline V gene encodes CDR1 SGHTA and CDR2 FQGTGA. This CDR3 has 15 residues.

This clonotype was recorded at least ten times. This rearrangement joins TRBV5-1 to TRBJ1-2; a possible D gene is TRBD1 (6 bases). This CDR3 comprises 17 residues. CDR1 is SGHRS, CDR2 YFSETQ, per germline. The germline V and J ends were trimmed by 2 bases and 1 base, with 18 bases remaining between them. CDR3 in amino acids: CASSFYFGTYDNYGYTF. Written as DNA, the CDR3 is TGCGCCAGCAGCTTTTATTTCGGGACATACGATAACTATGGCTACACCTTC.

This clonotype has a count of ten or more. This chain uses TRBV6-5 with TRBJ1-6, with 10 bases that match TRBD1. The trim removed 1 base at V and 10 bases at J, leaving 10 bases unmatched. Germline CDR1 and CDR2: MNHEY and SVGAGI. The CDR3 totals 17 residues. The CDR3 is CASSYYLGQGEASPLHF. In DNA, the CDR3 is TGTGCCAGCAGTTACTACCTAGGACAGGGGGAAGCCTCACCCCTCCACTTT.

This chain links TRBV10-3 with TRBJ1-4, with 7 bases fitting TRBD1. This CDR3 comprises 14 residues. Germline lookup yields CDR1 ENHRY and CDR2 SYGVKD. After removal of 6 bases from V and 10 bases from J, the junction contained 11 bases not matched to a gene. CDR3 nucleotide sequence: TGTGCCATCAGCTCAACAGGGACAGAAGGAAAACTGTTTTTT. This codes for CAISSTGTEGKLFF.

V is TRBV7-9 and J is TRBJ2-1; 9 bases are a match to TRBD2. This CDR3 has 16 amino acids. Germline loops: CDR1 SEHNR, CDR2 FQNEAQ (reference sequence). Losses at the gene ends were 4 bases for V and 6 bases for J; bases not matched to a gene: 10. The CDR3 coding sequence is TGTGCCAGCAGCTCCATAGCGGGAGTGAGTGGCAATGAGCAGTTCTTC. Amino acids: CASSSIAGVSGNEQFF.

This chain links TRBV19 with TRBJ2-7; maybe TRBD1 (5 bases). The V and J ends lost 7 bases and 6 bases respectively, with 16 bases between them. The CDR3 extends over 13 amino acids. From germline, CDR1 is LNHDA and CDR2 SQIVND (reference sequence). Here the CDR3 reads CASNRPPTGEQYF. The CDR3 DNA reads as TGTGCCAGTAACAGGCCCCCGACGGGCGAGCAGTACTTC.

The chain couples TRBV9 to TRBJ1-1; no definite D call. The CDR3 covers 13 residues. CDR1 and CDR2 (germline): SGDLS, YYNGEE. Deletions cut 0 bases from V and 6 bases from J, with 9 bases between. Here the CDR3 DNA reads TGTGCCAGCAGCGTAGCGGGCTTGGCTGAAGCTTTCTTT. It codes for CASSVAGLAEAFF.